The 14 T cell receptor beta chains below come from one sample, sequenced in a study of graft-versus-host responses after intestinal transplantation. Generated by immunoSEQ multiplex PCR, the TCRdb table keeps only in-frame clones and is missing some. The sample has about 81,000 clones; around 90% are singletons. The antigens these receptors bind are not known. The material was unstimulated CD4+ T cells sorted from spleen or lymph node cells, obtained before transplant. The receptors here all came from a human donor who was the organ donor for an intestinal transplant.

This chain joins TRBV27 and TRBJ1-3, with 12 bases identical to TRBD1. Germline V gives CDR1 MNHEY, CDR2 SMNVEV (reference sequence). The CDR3 is 15 residues long. The J segment lost 6 bases and the V segment lost 6 bases, leaving 6 bases of the junction unmatched. The CDR3 here is CASSFTGQGANTIYF. The CDR3 nucleotides read TGTGCCAGCAGCTTTACGGGACAGGGGGCAAACACCATATATTTT.

The chain is built from TRBV2 and TRBJ2-6, with D possibly matching TRBD1 (6 bases). The V end was cut by 7 bases, the J end by 2 bases, with 21 bases between. This CDR3 region has 18 residues. Germline V CDR1 and CDR2: SNHLY, FYNNEI. Written as DNA, the CDR3 is TGTGCCAGCACCAGGATCCAGACTGGGGGCGCTGGGGCCAACGTCCTGACTTTC. It is translated as CASTRIQTGGAGANVLTF.

J is TRBJ1-6 and V is TRBV25-1; D is perhaps TRBD1 (6 bases). The V end lost 5 bases, the J end lost 8 bases, and 16 bases lay between the germline ends. Looked up from germline, CDR1 is MGHDK and CDR2 is SYGVNS. The CDR3 spans 15 residues. The CDR3 protein is CASSPNRAQDSPLHF. The DNA for the CDR3 is TGTGCCAGCAGTCCGAACAGGGCACAGGATTCACCCCTCCACTTT.

The V gene is TRBV27, the J gene TRBJ2-1, with 8 nucleotides matching TRBD2. Germline trimming cut 7 bases from V and 6 bases from J; bases unmatched to any gene: 8. This CDR3 comprises 14 residues. Germline V gene data show CDR1 as MNHEY and CDR2 as SMNVEV (reference sequence). This chain's CDR3 is CASTTSGRPNEQFF. The CDR3 bases are TGTGCCAGCACTACTAGCGGAAGGCCCAATGAGCAGTTCTTC.

V gene TRBV6-6 combines with J gene TRBJ2-7; 8 bases fit TRBD2. Germline-derived CDR1 and CDR2 are MNHNY and SVGAGI (reference sequence). The CDR3 is 16 amino acids. V shed 0 bases, J shed 4 bases, and the junction held 8 bases outside the gene matches. Here the CDR3 reads CASSYSRTSYSYEQYF. Written as DNA, the CDR3 is TGTGCCAGCAGTTACTCGAGGACTAGCTACTCGTACGAGCAGTACTTC.

The chain's CDR3 is CSVQGLADTQYF. Written as DNA, the CDR3 is TGCAGCGTTCAAGGACTAGCGGATACGCAGTATTTT. The rearrangement uses TRBV29-1 and TRBJ2-3; TRBD2 matches at 9 bases. In germline, CDR1 is SQVTM, CDR2 ANQGSEA. Trimming removed 5 bases from V and 6 bases from J; junction bases left unmatched: 3. This CDR3 has 12 residues.

The chain recombines TRBV30 with TRBJ1-2; no reliable D call. This CDR3 has 14 residues. Trimming pared 2 bases from V and 2 bases from J, leaving 12 bases between. Germline values: CDR1 GTSNPN, CDR2 SVGIG (reference sequence). This CDR3 is CAWSREGSNYGYTF. CDR3 in DNA: TGTGCCTGGAGTAGGGAGGGCTCGAACTATGGCTACACCTTC.

This clone was observed once. The chain combines TRBV5-4 with TRBJ2-2, with 7 bases identical to TRBD1. With V trimmed by 4 bases and J by 0 bases, 6 bases remained unmatched. Looked up from germline, CDR1 is SGHNT and CDR2 is YYREEE (reference sequence). The length of the CDR3 is 16 residues. The CDR3 is CASSPRQGPNTGELFF. As DNA, the CDR3 is TGTGCCAGCAGCCCCCGACAGGGTCCGAACACCGGGGAGCTGTTTTTT.

The chain joins TRBV7-8 to TRBJ2-1, with 11 bases aligning to TRBD2. Trimming at V came to 0 bases and at J to 4 bases, leaving 5 bases not matched to a gene. Germline CDR1 SGHVS, CDR2 FQNEAQ. The CDR3 has 17 residues. The CDR3 spells CASSLASTSGAYNEQFF. In DNA form, the CDR3 reads TGTGCCAGCAGCTTAGCATCGACTAGCGGGGCTTACAATGAGCAGTTCTTC.

The chain has TRBV6-1 and TRBJ1-2, with a possible D match to TRBD1 (5 bases). Germline CDR1 is MNHNS and CDR2 is SASEGT. CDR3 size: 13 residues. V gave up 5 bases and J gave up 6 bases, with 13 bases separating them. CDR3 sequence (DNA): TGTGCCAGCAGTAACCCGGGAGGGGATGGCTACACCTTC. Its protein is CASSNPGGDGYTF.

This chain uses TRBV11-3 with TRBJ2-5; a possible D gene is TRBD1 (6 bases). The germline CDR1 and CDR2 sequences are SGHNT and YENEEA. CDR3 length: 15 residues. The germline V and J ends were trimmed by 1 base and 3 bases, with 12 bases remaining between them. CDR3 sequence: CASSLGQGTKETQYF. CDR3 nucleotides: TGTGCCAGCAGCTTAGGGCAGGGGACGAAAGAGACCCAGTACTTC. The variable domain in full, with the rest retrieved from reference TRBV11-3 and TRBJ2-5, is EAGVVQSPRYKIIEKKQPVAFWCNPISGHNTLYWYLQNLGQGPELLIRYENEEAVDDSQLPKDRFSAERLKGVDSTLKIQPAELGDSAVYLCASSLGQGTKETQYFGPGTRLLVL.

The rearrangement uses TRBV10-3 and TRBJ2-7, with D possibly being TRBD2 (5 bases). Germline V gene sequence: CDR1 ENHRY, CDR2 SYGVKD. The V and J ends lost 9 bases and 6 bases respectively, with 18 bases between them. The CDR3 loop spans 13 amino acids. CDR3 loop: CAIRREPLLEQYF. The CDR3 coding sequence is TGTGCCATTAGACGGGAACCGCTTCTCGAGCAGTACTTC.

The V and J genes are TRBV19 and TRBJ1-1, with D perhaps matching TRBD1 (6 bases). V lost 3 bases, J lost 5 bases, and 10 bases lay in between. The CDR3 loop spans 13 amino acids. Germline-derived CDR1 and CDR2 are LNHDA and SQIVND (reference sequence). CDR3: CASSINRATEAFF. The DNA for the CDR3 is TGTGCCAGTAGTATCAACAGGGCTACTGAAGCTTTCTTT.

The genes are TRBV28 and TRBJ2-7, with 8 bases fitting TRBD1. This CDR3 has 14 amino acids. Germline V gene lookup returns CDR1 MDHEN and CDR2 SYDVKM. The J segment lost 3 bases and the V segment lost 5 bases, leaving 6 bases of the junction unmatched. CDR3 sequence: CASSEQGVHYEQYF. The CDR3 coding sequence is TGTGCCAGCAGTGAACAGGGGGTACACTACGAGCAGTACTTC. Full variable domain (missing parts from reference TRBV28 and TRBJ2-7): DVKVTQSSRYLVKRTGEKVFLECVQDMDHENMFWYRQDPGLGLRLIYFSYDVKMKEKGDIPEGYSVSREKKERFSLILESASTNQTSMYLCASSEQGVHYEQYFGPGTRLTVT.